The T cell receptor beta chain under discussion was sequenced for a study of OX40 agonist ivuxolimab in advanced cancers. Study-wide context: As their treatment, patients were administered ivuxolimab, an agonistic anti-OX40 (CD134) antibody. The study reported partial responses in three patients: one hepatocellular carcinoma, two cutaneous melanoma.

General observations from the study: Some of the nonresponding patients also showed low levels of normalized T-cell clonal expansion.

The method was immunoSEQ multiplex PCR; TCRdb's version includes in-frame clones alone and lacks a portion of them. This sample has 55,000 to 90,000 clones, with approximately 80% found just once. Germline V lookup: CDR1 KGHSH, CDR2 LQKENI. V was trimmed by 0 bases and J by 6 bases, leaving 9 bases between them. The CDR3 runs to 13 residues. Concerning this clone: The antigen remains undetermined.

The source material was CD4+ or CD8+ T cells sorted from blood, sampled in a trial of the OX40 agonist ivuxolimab. The J gene is TRBJ2-7, the V gene TRBV18; D unresolved. The receptor comes from an adult with an advanced solid tumor such as melanoma, head and neck, liver or kidney cancer. The CDR3 DNA is TGTGCCAGCTCACCACCTTCCAGGAGCGAGCAGTACTTC. It translates to CASSPPSRSEQYF.